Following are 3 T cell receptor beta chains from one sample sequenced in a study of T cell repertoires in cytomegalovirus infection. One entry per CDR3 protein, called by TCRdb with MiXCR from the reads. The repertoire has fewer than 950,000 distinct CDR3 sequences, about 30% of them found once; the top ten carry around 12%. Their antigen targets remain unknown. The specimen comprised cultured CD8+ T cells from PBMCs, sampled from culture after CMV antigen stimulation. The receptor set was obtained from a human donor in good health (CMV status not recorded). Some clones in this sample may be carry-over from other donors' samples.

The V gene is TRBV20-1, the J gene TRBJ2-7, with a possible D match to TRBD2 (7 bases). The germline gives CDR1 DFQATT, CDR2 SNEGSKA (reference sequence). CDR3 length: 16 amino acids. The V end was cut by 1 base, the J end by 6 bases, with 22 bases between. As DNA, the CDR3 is TGCAGTGCTAGAGTCCCAGGGAGGGGGGAGAGGGGCGAGCAGTACGTC. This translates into CSARVPGRGERGEQYV.

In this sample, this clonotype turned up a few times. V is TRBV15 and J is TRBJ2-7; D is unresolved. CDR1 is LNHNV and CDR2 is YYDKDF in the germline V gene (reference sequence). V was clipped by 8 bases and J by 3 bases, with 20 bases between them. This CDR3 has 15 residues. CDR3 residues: CATHHPDPGLYEQYV. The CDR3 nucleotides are TGTGCCACCCACCACCCAGACCCGGGCCTCTACGAGCAGTACGTC.

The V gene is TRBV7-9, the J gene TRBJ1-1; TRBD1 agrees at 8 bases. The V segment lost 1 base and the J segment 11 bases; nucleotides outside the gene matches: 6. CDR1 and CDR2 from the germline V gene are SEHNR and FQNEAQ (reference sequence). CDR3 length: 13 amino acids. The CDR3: CASSLDTRGRAFF. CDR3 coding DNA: TGTGCCAGCAGCTTAGATACCAGGGGGCGTGCTTTCTTT. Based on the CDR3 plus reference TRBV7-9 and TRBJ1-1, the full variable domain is DTGVSQNPRHKITKRGQNVTFRCDPISEHNRLYWYRQTLGQGPEFLTYFQNEAQLEKSRLLSDRFSAERPKGSFSTLEIQRTEQGDSAMYLCASSLDTRGRAFFGQGTRLTVV.